This record covers a single T cell receptor beta chain. This specimen belongs to a study of blood T cell repertoires in COVID-19. V trimming: 4 bases; J trimming: 4 bases; junction bases outside the gene matches: 13. Looked up from germline, CDR1 is SGHRS and CDR2 is YFSETQ. This CDR3 is built from 16 residues. Original processing methods: Quantification of nucleated cells was approximated via reference gene primer amplification. Assay used: immunoSEQ multiplex PCR; TCRdb lists only in-frame clones, some missing. The V and J calls and the clone size are those of that table, but D and trimming were determined from the DNA. The sample lists about 14,000 clones, roughly nine tenths occurring once.

The clonotype originates from a human donor with active COVID-19. The donor label of this sample is uncertain. The J gene is TRBJ1-1, the V gene TRBV5-1, with 7 bases lining up with TRBD1. Sequenced: peripheral blood. In DNA, the CDR3 is TGCGCCAGCAGCGATAGACAGACAGGGTCGGGCACTGAAGCTTTCTTT. Amino acids: CASSDRQTGSGTEAFF. Drawing the rest from reference TRBV5-1 and TRBJ1-1, the complete variable domain is KAGVTQTPRYLIKTRGQQVTLSCSPISGHRSVSWYQQTPGQGLQFLFEYFSETQRNKGNFPGRFSGRQFSNSRSEMNVSTLELGDSALYLCASSDRQTGSGTEAFFGQGTRLTVV.